This TCR beta chain was sequenced in a study of T cells in Graves' hyperthyroidism and ophthalmopathy. RNA transcripts provided the source from which TCR beta CDR3 regions were amplified. The TCR CDR3 was amplified in a first-round RT-PCR using the HTBI primer set. TCRdb processed the multiplex PCR reads anew with MiXCR; each CDR3 protein has one entry. The data contain fewer than 350,000 distinct CDR3 sequences, approximately 14% of them singletons. This TCR came from a woman aged 45-65 years with Graves' hyperthyroidism that later progressed to Graves' ophthalmopathy. Sequenced: blood.

CDR3 amino acids: CASRTGLAGAYEQYF. The DNA for the CDR3 is TGTGCCAGCAGGACCGGACTAGCGGGAGCCTACGAGCAGTACTTC. The rearrangement uses TRBV6-1 and TRBJ2-7; 13 bases line up with TRBD2. Germline CDR1 is MNHNS and CDR2 is SASEGT. After removal of 6 bases from V and 2 bases from J, the junction contained 4 bases not matched to a gene. The CDR3 covers 15 residues.